A single sample gave rise to the 22 T cell receptor beta chains below, sequenced in a study of blood T cell repertoires in COVID-19. Profiled with immunoSEQ multiplex PCR; TCRdb holds only in-frame clones, not every one. The profile shows 70,000 to 95,000 clones, 82% of them singletons. Sequencing used peripheral blood. These receptors were obtained from a human donor in a cohort sampled during active COVID-19.

The chain has TRBV28 and TRBJ1-2, with D uncertain. Germline CDR1 and CDR2: MDHEN and SYDVKM. The CDR3 length is 13 residues. V lost 2 bases and J 1 base, leaving 5 bases between the germline ends. The CDR3, as DNA: TGTGCCAGCAGTTTACGGGTTAACTATGGCTACACCTTC. Translated: CASSLRVNYGYTF.

The J gene is TRBJ2-7, the V gene TRBV20-1; 13 nucleotides line up with TRBD2. The CDR3 totals 17 residues. Trimming took 5 bases from V and 1 from J; bases not matched to a gene: 11. In germline, CDR1 is DFQATT, CDR2 SNEGSKA (reference sequence). In DNA form, the CDR3 reads TGCAGTGCTGGTGGACTAGCGGGGGTTTACAAGTCCTACGAGCAGTACTTC. Protein product: CSAGGLAGVYKSYEQYF.

The CDR3 DNA sequence: TGTGCCAGCAGCACCCCGGGGCGGGGGGTCCGTAGGGAGCTGTTTTTT. It translates to CASSTPGRGVRRELFF. This chain joins TRBV11-2 and TRBJ2-2, with 8 bases lining up with TRBD2. Germline V gene sequence: CDR1 SGHAT, CDR2 FQNNGV. With 5 bases clipped from V and 9 bases from J, the junction kept 14 bases outside the gene matches. The CDR3 covers 16 residues.

The CDR3 protein is CASSTGQGGNEKLFF. CDR3 DNA sequence: TGTGCCAGCTCAACAGGACAGGGAGGGAATGAAAAACTGTTTTTT. J is TRBJ1-4 and V is TRBV18, with 8 positions matching TRBD1. The CDR3 runs to 15 residues. Trimming removed 5 bases from V and 5 bases from J; junction bases left unmatched: 7. Germline V gene sequence: CDR1 KGHSH, CDR2 LQKENI.

This clone was seen a few times. V gene TRBV14 combines with J gene TRBJ1-1; D possibly corresponds to TRBD1 (5 bases). The CDR3 is 13 amino acids. The germline V gene has CDR1 SGHDN and CDR2 FVKESK. Trimming stripped 4 bases from V and 5 bases from J, with 11 bases between. CDR3 loop: CASSLLGGTEAFF. The CDR3 bases are TGTGCCAGCAGCCTACTGGGGGGGACTGAAGCTTTCTTT.

This clone was observed once. The chain combines TRBV30 with TRBJ2-5; 10 nucleotides line up with TRBD2. The CDR3 is 18 residues long. V lost 1 base and J lost 2; bases outside the gene matches: 13. The germline CDR1 and CDR2 sequences are GTSNPN and SVGIG (reference sequence). CDR3 amino acids: CAWSGGSGGSDIQETQYF. The DNA for the CDR3 is TGTGCCTGGAGTGGGGGTAGCGGGGGGTCCGATATACAAGAGACCCAGTACTTC.

J is TRBJ1-4 and V is TRBV4-2; D is uncertain. The CDR3 consists of 16 residues. Germline CDR1 reads LGHNA; CDR2 reads YNFKEQ. V lost 3 bases to trimming and J lost 1 base, with 12 bases between them. DNA of the CDR3: TGTGCCAGCAGCCAGCACTACGCGGGAACTAATGAAAAACTGTTTTTT. This gives the protein CASSQHYAGTNEKLFF.

J is TRBJ1-5 and V is TRBV6-4; D gene uncertain. V lost 3 bases and J 2 bases, leaving 8 bases between the germline ends. Per the germline V gene, CDR1 is MRHNA and CDR2 is SNTAGT. The CDR3 runs to 14 residues. CDR3 coding DNA: TGTGCCAGCAGTGAGCAGATCGGCAATCAGCCCCAGCATTTT. Residues: CASSEQIGNQPQHF.

The rearrangement uses TRBV11-2 and TRBJ1-2; possible D gene TRBD1, 5 bases. The CDR3 spans 13 residues. V shed 5 bases and J shed 5 bases, with 12 bases lying between them. CDR1 is SGHAT, CDR2 FQNNGV, per germline. The CDR3 sequence is CASSQPGLYGYTF. CDR3 nucleotide sequence: TGTGCCAGCAGCCAACCGGGACTTTATGGCTACACCTTC.

The chain joins TRBV4-2 to TRBJ2-7; 8 bases align to TRBD2. CDR3 length: 13 residues. The germline V gene encodes CDR1 LGHNA and CDR2 YNFKEQ. V gave up 0 bases and J gave up 6 bases; unmatched junction bases: 1. The CDR3 protein is CASSQDLAGEQYF. CDR3 nucleotide sequence: TGTGCCAGCAGCCAAGACCTAGCGGGCGAGCAGTACTTC.

The chain employs TRBV7-9 and TRBJ2-3, with D tentatively TRBD2 (5 bases). Germline V gene lookup returns CDR1 SEHNR and CDR2 FQNEAQ (reference sequence). Between the trimmed V and J ends, which lost 5 bases and 1 base, there was a span of 7 bases. This CDR3 has 13 residues. CDR3 protein: CASSPGGTDTQYF. The CDR3 DNA reads as TGTGCCAGCAGCCCCGGGGGCACAGATACGCAGTATTTT. Based on the CDR3 plus reference TRBV7-9 and TRBJ2-3, the full variable domain is DTGVSQNPRHKITKRGQNVTFRCDPISEHNRLYWYRQTLGQGPEFLTYFQNEAQLEKSRLLSDRFSAERPKGSFSTLEIQRTEQGDSAMYLCASSPGGTDTQYFGPGTRLTVL.

The chain combines TRBV30 with TRBJ2-2; no definite D call. Germline V gives CDR1 GTSNPN, CDR2 SVGIG (reference sequence). The V end lost 3 bases, the J end lost 8 bases, and 7 bases lay between the germline ends. The CDR3 sequence is 11 residues long. CDR3 residues: CAWRWPGELFF. CDR3 DNA: TGTGCCTGGAGATGGCCGGGGGAGCTGTTTTTT.

The gene calls are TRBV3-1 (or the pseudogene TRBV3-2) and TRBJ2-3, with 10 bases fitting TRBD1. The CDR3 consists of 16 residues. Germline trimming cut 2 bases from V and 4 bases from J; bases unmatched to any gene: 6. The V gene's germline CDR1 is LGHDT and CDR2 YNNKEL (reference sequence). In nucleotides, the CDR3 is TGTGCCAGCAGCCAACCGGGACAGGGGACCGCAGATACGCAGTATTTT. Translated: CASSQPGQGTADTQYF.

This chain links TRBV19 with TRBJ2-7; TRBD2 matches 11 bases. The CDR3 extends over 15 amino acids. The V gene's germline CDR1 is LNHDA and CDR2 SQIVND (reference sequence). V lost 5 bases and J lost 3; bases outside the gene matches: 6. This CDR3 is CASSSSGGPLYEQYF. CDR3 bases: TGTGCCAGTAGTTCTAGCGGGGGGCCCCTCTACGAGCAGTACTTC.

In this sample, this clone turned up a few times. This chain uses TRBV13 with TRBJ1-1, with D possibly being TRBD1 (6 bases). CDR3 length: 12 residues. The V gene's germline CDR1 is PRHDT and CDR2 FYEKMQ (reference sequence). V lost 2 bases and J 6 bases, leaving 7 bases between the germline ends. Written as DNA, the CDR3 is TGTGCCAGCAGCTTAAGGACAGCTGAAGCTTTCTTT. It yields the protein CASSLRTAEAFF.

This chain joins TRBV21-1 and TRBJ2-1; the D call in the table, TRBD2, was not verified against the DNA. TRBV21-1 corresponds to a pseudogene. The CDR3 spans 16 residues. CDR3 nucleotides: TGTGCCAGCAGCAAAGAACTCACGGGGTTCTACAATGAGCAGTTCTTC. Protein sequence: CASSKELTGFYNEQFF.

The sample holds a few counts of this clone. The gene calls are TRBV29-1 and TRBJ1-5; 7 positions match TRBD1. J gave up 3 bases and V 4 bases, and 3 bases lay outside the gene matches. This CDR3 is built from 13 residues. Germline CDR1 SQVTM, CDR2 ANQGSEA. The CDR3: CSVAGGANQPQHF. DNA for the CDR3: TGCAGCGTTGCAGGGGGTGCCAATCAGCCCCAGCATTTT.

The rearrangement joins TRBV12-5 to TRBJ1-2; 8 bases agree with TRBD1. The CDR3 extends over 13 amino acids. Germline values: CDR1 LGHNT, CDR2 FRNRAP. V shed 1 base and J 6 bases; nucleotides not matched to a gene: 1. The CDR3 DNA follows: TGTGCTAGTGGTTTGGGGACAGGGAATGGCTACACCTTC. As protein: CASGLGTGNGYTF.

The chain recombines TRBV7-2 with TRBJ2-7; 9 bases agree with TRBD2. J lost 7 bases, V lost 0 bases, and 10 bases had no gene match. The CDR3 is made up of 16 amino acids. Germline loops: CDR1 SGHTA, CDR2 FQGNSA. The CDR3 bases are TGTGCCAGCAGCTTAGCAGGCGGGGGGGCCGGTCGTGAGCAGTACTTC. Residues: CASSLAGGGAGREQYF.

The J gene is TRBJ2-7, the V gene TRBV12-2; no check of the table's D call, TRBD1, against the DNA was made. TRBV12-2 is a pseudogene locus. This CDR3 comprises 15 residues. The CDR3 coding sequence is TGTGCAAGTCGCTTGTCAGGACACCCCCAATACGAGCAGTACTTC. Translation: CASRLSGHPQYEQYF.

The chain joins TRBV5-1 to TRBJ1-4; 7 nucleotides align to TRBD1. The CDR3 runs to 16 residues. In germline, CDR1 is SGHRS, CDR2 YFSETQ. With V trimmed by 7 bases and J by 1 base, 10 bases remained unmatched. CDR3 nucleotides: TGCGCCAGCCGATGGGCAGGGGGACGAACTAATGAAAAACTGTTTTTT. Protein product: CASRWAGGRTNEKLFF. The full variable domain, with the rest looked up from reference TRBV5-1 and TRBJ1-4, is KAGVTQTPRYLIKTRGQQVTLSCSPISGHRSVSWYQQTPGQGLQFLFEYFSETQRNKGNFPGRFSGRQFSNSRSEMNVSTLELGDSALYLCASRWAGGRTNEKLFFGSGTQLSVL.

The chain uses TRBV30 and TRBJ2-5; D unclear. With 0 bases removed from V and 3 bases from J, the gap between germline ends came to 11 bases. This CDR3 has 14 residues. CDR1 is GTSNPN, CDR2 SVGIG, per germline (reference sequence). CDR3 nucleotides: TGTGCCTGGAGTGTACCCGGCACTAAAGAGACCCAGTACTTC. Translating it yields CAWSVPGTKETQYF.